Below, 28 T cell receptor beta chains from the same sample are listed, as sequenced in a study of blood T cell repertoires in COVID-19. Sequenced by immunoSEQ multiplex PCR; TCRdb stores in-frame clones only, minus some. Altogether some 130,000 clones are present, around 73% being singletons, with the ten largest covering 11%. The sample taken for sequencing was peripheral blood. The receptors were gathered from a man aged 60-69 years who had recovered from COVID-19.

The chain has TRBV10-3 and TRBJ1-5; TRBD1 matches 7 bases. From germline, CDR1 is ENHRY and CDR2 SYGVKD. V was pared by 3 bases and J by 7 bases, with 6 bases of the junction left unmatched. This CDR3 has 14 residues. The DNA of the CDR3 is TGTGCCATCAGTGAAAGACAGGGAGACCAGCCCCAGCATTTT. Translating gives CAISERQGDQPQHF.

The J gene is TRBJ1-5, the V gene TRBV28; no clear D gene. Trimming pared 5 bases from V and 1 base from J, leaving 9 bases between. The CDR3 is made up of 14 amino acids. CDR1 is MDHEN and CDR2 is SYDVKM in the germline V gene. The CDR3 coding sequence is TGTGCCAGCAGTCCGGGAGGAAGCAATCAGCCCCAGCATTTT. This gives the protein CASSPGGSNQPQHF.

This clone was observed a few times. This sequence joins TRBV6-2 or TRBV6-3 and TRBJ1-2, with D uncertain. Trimming left V 5 bases short and J 2 bases short, with 15 bases between. The V gene's germline CDR1 is MNHEY and CDR2 SVGEGT. The CDR3 runs to 15 residues. The CDR3: CASSRRTEVNYGYTF. The CDR3 DNA is TGTGCCAGCAGTAGAAGGACGGAGGTAAACTATGGCTACACCTTC.

The V gene is TRBV14, the J gene TRBJ1-1; 8 bases are shared with TRBD1. The germline CDR1 and CDR2 sequences are SGHDN and FVKESK. CDR3 length: 15 amino acids. V lost 4 bases to trimming and J lost 4 bases; unmatched junction nucleotides: 8. The CDR3: CASSLTRTGSTEAFF. The DNA for the CDR3 is TGTGCCAGCAGCCTAACGCGGACAGGGAGCACTGAAGCTTTCTTT.

V gene TRBV28 combines with J gene TRBJ2-6; unclear D gene. Germline V lookup: CDR1 MDHEN, CDR2 SYDVKM. The CDR3 sequence is 14 residues long. Between the trimmed V and J ends, which lost 2 bases and 0 bases, there was a span of 2 bases. The CDR3 coding sequence is TGTGCCAGCAGTTTACTCTCTGGGGCCAACGTCCTGACTTTC. It yields the protein CASSLLSGANVLTF.

This rearrangement joins TRBV6-1 to TRBJ2-1, with D unresolved. V was pared by 1 base and J by 9 bases, with 13 bases between. Germline lookup yields CDR1 MNHNS and CDR2 SASEGT. This CDR3 has 14 residues. This chain's CDR3 is CASSEETPPGEQFF. DNA of the CDR3: TGTGCCAGCAGTGAAGAAACCCCGCCGGGTGAGCAGTTCTTC.

The rearrangement uses TRBV2 and TRBJ1-2; no clear D gene. Trimming left V 5 bases short and J 6 bases short, with 7 bases between. Per germline, CDR1 SNHLY and CDR2 FYNNEI. The CDR3 extends over 11 amino acids. As DNA, the CDR3 is TGTGCCAGCAGTCCCCCGGATGGCTACACCTTC. It translates to CASSPPDGYTF.

The chain joins TRBV6-1 to TRBJ2-5, with 10 bases lining up with TRBD1. The ends lost 4 bases at V and 5 bases at J; junction bases unmatched: 10. The CDR3 covers 16 residues. The germline V gene has CDR1 MNHNS and CDR2 SASEGT. The CDR3 sequence is CASSGPETGGSETQYF. CDR3 in DNA: TGTGCCAGCAGTGGTCCCGAGACAGGGGGCAGTGAGACCCAGTACTTC.

The chain combines TRBV28 with TRBJ2-7; 9 bases align to TRBD2. CDR3 length equals 15 residues. The germline gives CDR1 MDHEN, CDR2 SYDVKM. J gave up 3 bases and V 7 bases, and 10 bases lay outside the gene matches. For the CDR3, the DNA is TGTGCCAGCAACCCAGCGGGGGGCCCTTTCTACGAGCAGTACTTC. Amino acids: CASNPAGGPFYEQYF. The full variable domain, its missing parts supplied by reference TRBV28 and TRBJ2-7, is DVKVTQSSRYLVKRTGEKVFLECVQDMDHENMFWYRQDPGLGLRLIYFSYDVKMKEKGDIPEGYSVSREKKERFSLILESASTNQTSMYLCASNPAGGPFYEQYFGPGTRLTVT.

The J gene is TRBJ2-1, the V gene TRBV24-1, with TRBD2 matching 12 bases. The CDR3 sequence is 14 residues long. Unmatched junction bases numbered 5, after V lost 5 bases and J lost 10 bases. Germline V gene lookup returns CDR1 KGHDR and CDR2 SFDVKD. The CDR3 region has the DNA TGTGCCACCAGTGTAACTAGCGGGGGGACGGAGCAGTTCTTC. This codes for CATSVTSGGTEQFF.

This chain links TRBV25-1 with TRBJ1-1; 9 nucleotides align to TRBD1. This CDR3 has 15 residues. Germline V gives CDR1 MGHDK, CDR2 SYGVNS. Losses at the gene ends were 6 bases for V and 1 base for J; bases not matched to a gene: 6. The CDR3 loop reads CASRGTGSSNTEAFF. CDR3 DNA: TGTGCCAGCAGAGGGACAGGGTCTTCGAACACTGAAGCTTTCTTT. Combining the CDR3 with reference TRBV25-1 and TRBJ1-1 gives the whole variable domain EADIYQTPRYLVIGTGKKITLECSQTMGHDKMYWYQQDPGMELHLIHYSYGVNSTEKGDLSSESTVSRIRTEHFPLTLESARPSHTSQYLCASRGTGSSNTEAFFGQGTRLTVV.

The chain uses TRBV5-6 and TRBJ1-4; D perhaps matches TRBD1 (5 bases). V lost 1 base to trimming and J lost 5 bases, with 9 bases between them. The V gene's germline CDR1 is SGHDT and CDR2 YYEEEE. The CDR3 covers 14 residues. CDR3 bases: TGTGCCAGCAGCTTGTTGGACAACAATGAAAAACTGTTTTTT. It translates to CASSLLDNNEKLFF.

The chain has TRBV5-1 and TRBJ1-1; tentative D call: TRBD1 (6 bases). Germline values: CDR1 SGHRS, CDR2 YFSETQ. The CDR3 is made up of 15 amino acids. The V gene lost 4 bases and the J gene lost 3 bases, with 16 bases spanning the gap. The CDR3 DNA follows: TGCGCCAGCAGCCCTACCCAGGGGTCCGACACTGAAGCTTTCTTT. Its protein product is CASSPTQGSDTEAFF. The entire variable domain, with the rest obtained from reference TRBV5-1 and TRBJ1-1, is as follows: KAGVTQTPRYLIKTRGQQVTLSCSPISGHRSVSWYQQTPGQGLQFLFEYFSETQRNKGNFPGRFSGRQFSNSRSEMNVSTLELGDSALYLCASSPTQGSDTEAFFGQGTRLTVV.

The genes are TRBV27 and TRBJ1-2, with D perhaps matching TRBD1 (6 bases). V dropped 6 bases and J dropped 4 bases, with 12 bases sitting between them. The CDR3 spans 13 residues. CDR1 MNHEY and CDR2 SMNVEV come from the germline V gene (reference sequence). The CDR3 DNA reads TGTGCCAGCAGCAGGGGCTTAGGCTATGGCTACACCTTC. Its translation is CASSRGLGYGYTF.

This chain joins TRBV5-6 and TRBJ2-5; no definite D call. Germline V gene lookup returns CDR1 SGHDT and CDR2 YYEEEE. This CDR3 is 13 amino acids long. V lost 4 bases and J 1 base, leaving 8 bases between the germline ends. The CDR3 loop reads CASSVQSQETQYF. In DNA form, the CDR3 reads TGTGCCAGCAGCGTACAGAGCCAAGAGACCCAGTACTTC.

The chain couples TRBV28 to TRBJ1-2; 11 nucleotides align to TRBD1. The CDR3 runs 17 residues. The ends lost 6 bases at V and 4 bases at J; junction bases unmatched: 13. Germline assignment: CDR1 MDHEN and CDR2 SYDVKM. CDR3 sequence reads: CASSQPWTGGGIYGYTF. Written as DNA, the CDR3 is TGTGCCAGCAGCCAACCTTGGACAGGGGGCGGAATCTATGGCTACACCTTC.

This chain links TRBV28 with TRBJ1-2; a possible D gene is TRBD1 (6 bases). Germline V gene lookup returns CDR1 MDHEN and CDR2 SYDVKM. The CDR3 runs to 15 residues. V was pared by 3 bases and J by 3 bases, with 14 bases between. The CDR3 DNA follows: TGTGCCAGCAGTTTTGCGACAGGCCTTTACTATGGCTACACCTTC. It yields the protein CASSFATGLYYGYTF.

This clone was observed once. The chain couples TRBV7-9 to TRBJ1-2; D ambiguous. Trimming stripped 6 bases from V and 8 bases from J, with 16 bases between. From germline, CDR1 is SEHNR and CDR2 FQNEAQ (reference sequence). The CDR3 runs 13 residues. The DNA for the CDR3 is TGTGCCAGCAGTCCCGGTGGCCCGGGGGGCTACACCTTC. Translated: CASSPGGPGGYTF.

This clone was picked up one time. V usage is TRBV3-1 (or the pseudogene TRBV3-2) and J usage is TRBJ2-5; 10 positions agree with TRBD2. The CDR3 spans 20 residues. Germline V gene data show CDR1 as LGHDT and CDR2 as YNNKEL (reference sequence). The V gene end was trimmed by 6 bases and the J gene end by 6 bases; junction bases not matched to a gene: 25. CDR3 DNA: TGTGCCAGCAGTCGAAGGGGGGGTACTAGCGGGGCTCTCAGTGGGAAGACCCAGTACTTC. It is translated as CASSRRGGTSGALSGKTQYF.

The chain joins TRBV18 to TRBJ2-1; 14 bases align to TRBD2. The CDR3 has 15 amino acids. CDR1 and CDR2 (germline): KGHSH, LQKENI. The V segment lost 6 bases and the J segment 8 bases; nucleotides outside the gene matches: 6. In nucleotides, the CDR3 is TGTGCCAGCTCCGCCGGGACTAGCGGGAGTGATGAGCAGTTCTTC. Its protein product is CASSAGTSGSDEQFF.

This chain uses TRBV5-4 with TRBJ1-1; D possibly corresponds to TRBD1 (6 bases). The germline V gene has CDR1 SGHNT and CDR2 YYREEE (reference sequence). This CDR3 region has 15 residues. Trimming left V 4 bases short and J 4 bases short, with 17 bases between. The DNA for the CDR3 is TGTGCCAGCAGCCCACTTGGGGGGGCGAGCACTGAAGCTTTCTTT. Translation: CASSPLGGASTEAFF.

This clone showed up just once. The chain joins TRBV10-1 to TRBJ2-5, with 7 bases aligning to TRBD2. The CDR3 extends over 16 amino acids. V was clipped by 9 bases and J by 9 bases; unmatched bases: 22. Germline V gene sequence: CDR1 WNHNN, CDR2 SYGVQD (reference sequence). This CDR3 is CARGVGGGPGIRAQYF. CDR3 DNA: TGCGCCAGAGGAGTGGGCGGGGGTCCCGGGATCCGGGCCCAGTACTTC.

J is TRBJ1-5 and V is TRBV5-6; perhaps TRBD1 as D (5 bases). The CDR3 is made up of 13 amino acids. CDR1 SGHDT and CDR2 YYEEEE come from the germline V gene. The ends were cut back, 4 bases at V and 6 bases at J, with 11 bases in the middle. The CDR3 DNA reads as TGTGCCAGCAGCAGCAGGGTAAGTCAGCCCCAGCATTTT. Its protein product is CASSSRVSQPQHF.

This chain links TRBV7-8 with TRBJ2-7, with 7 bases identical to TRBD1. Germline V CDR1 and CDR2: SGHVS, FQNEAQ. CDR3 length: 15 residues. V dropped 5 bases and J dropped 3; count of bases not matched to a gene: 10. As DNA, the CDR3 is TGTGCCAGCAGCCACCCCGGGACAGTCGTCTACGAGCAGTACTTC. Encoded protein: CASSHPGTVVYEQYF.

The rearrangement joins TRBV2 to TRBJ1-1; 12 bases align to TRBD1. Germline trimming cut 3 bases from V and 7 bases from J; bases unmatched to any gene: 6. The CDR3 is 15 amino acids. CDR1 and CDR2 (germline): SNHLY, FYNNEI. The CDR3 DNA sequence: TGTGCCAGCAGTGATATGGGGACAGGGGGCAATGAAGCTTTCTTT. It translates to CASSDMGTGGNEAFF.

V usage is TRBV7-8 and J usage is TRBJ1-5; 7 nucleotides line up with TRBD1. Per germline, CDR1 SGHVS and CDR2 FQNEAQ. This CDR3 contains 15 residues. Trimming removed 5 bases from V and 2 bases from J; junction bases left unmatched: 6. The CDR3 DNA follows: TGTGCCAGCAGCCTACTAGGGACAGGCAATCAGCCCCAGCATTTT. As protein: CASSLLGTGNQPQHF.

The chain is built from TRBV11-1 and TRBJ2-2, with TRBD1 as a possible D gene (6 bases). The CDR3 consists of 14 residues. V was clipped by 4 bases and J by 1 base, with 7 bases between them. Germline V CDR1 and CDR2: SGHAT, FQDESV (reference sequence). CDR3 in DNA: TGTGCCAGCAGCTGGGGACAGAACACCGGGGAGCTGTTTTTT. This gives the protein CASSWGQNTGELFF.

This chain joins TRBV5-1 and TRBJ2-1, with TRBD1 matching over 9 bases. Germline V gene lookup returns CDR1 SGHRS and CDR2 YFSETQ. Germline trimming cut 4 bases from V and 4 bases from J; bases unmatched to any gene: 3. The length of the CDR3 is 14 residues. The CDR3 DNA sequence: TGCGCCAGCAGCCCCGGGACAGGGTACAATGAGCAGTTCTTC. This sequence encodes CASSPGTGYNEQFF. Complete variable domain (other parts from reference TRBV5-1 and TRBJ2-1): KAGVTQTPRYLIKTRGQQVTLSCSPISGHRSVSWYQQTPGQGLQFLFEYFSETQRNKGNFPGRFSGRQFSNSRSEMNVSTLELGDSALYLCASSPGTGYNEQFFGPGTRLTVL.